Described below is a single T cell receptor (beta chain) sequence and its context. Its antigen is currently unknown. The assay was immunoSEQ multiplex PCR, and TCRdb's table has in-frame clones only and misses some. The sample has 100,000 to 150,000 clones, approximately 92% seen once. The data originate from a study of T cell responses to AZD1222 COVID-19 vaccine. Germline CDR1 GTSNPN, CDR2 SVGIG (reference sequence). CDR3 length: 11 amino acids. Trimming left V 2 bases short and J 5 bases short, with 3 bases between. The study's findings and limits: At baseline, just a handful of AZD1222 recipients tested seropositive. Close to half of all spike-specific TCRs reportedly target regions of the variants that are unmutated.

The receptor comes from an adult who received the AZD1222 COVID-19 vaccine. V is TRBV30 and J is TRBJ1-4; D is undetermined. The sequenced sample was peripheral blood, obtained 28 days after the second AZD1222 dose. The CDR3 DNA is TGTGCCTGGAGTCACAATGAAAAACTGTTTTTT. Its protein product is CAWSHNEKLFF.